What follows are 10 T cell receptor beta chains derived from one specimen sequenced in a study of beta chain features in type 1 diabetes. Every bit of the isolated RNA underwent reverse transcription, so sequencing read expressed TCRB transcripts. Method: immunoSEQ multiplex PCR; TCRdb's copy keeps in-frame clones and lacks some. This table holds about 320,000 clones, 12% to 15% found once. The sample taken for sequencing was central memory CD4+ T cells from blood. The receptors stem from a young man in good health.

This clone was seen more than once but under ten times. This chain uses TRBV18 with TRBJ1-1; 7 bases line up with TRBD1. The CDR3 is 14 residues long. Germline values: CDR1 KGHSH, CDR2 LQKENI. After removal of 4 bases from V and 0 bases from J, the junction contained 2 bases not matched to a gene. The CDR3 nucleotides are TGTGCCAGCTCACTCGGGACAGTGAACACTGAAGCTTTCTTT. Protein product: CASSLGTVNTEAFF.

This clone has just a few counts. Other DNA sequences in the sample encode the same CDR3. The V call is TRBV4-1, the J call TRBJ2-5; D gene unclear. Per germline, CDR1 MGHRA and CDR2 YSYEKL. The CDR3 totals 11 residues. V dropped 2 bases and J dropped 4 bases, with 2 bases sitting between them. In DNA, the CDR3 is TGCGCCAGCAGCCAACGAGAGACCCAGTACTTC. It translates to CASSQRETQYF.

The V call is TRBV10-3, the J call TRBJ2-3, with 7 bases aligning to TRBD2. Germline CDR1 is ENHRY and CDR2 is SYGVKD. The CDR3 has 15 residues. The V and J ends lost 4 bases and 0 bases, in that order; junction bases with no gene match: 4. Here the CDR3 DNA reads TGTGCCATCAGTGTTGTGGGACTAAGCACAGATACGCAGTATTTT. This codes for CAISVVGLSTDTQYF.

This rearrangement joins TRBV7-6 to TRBJ2-1, with TRBD1 matching over 8 bases. CDR1 is SGHVS and CDR2 is FNYEAQ in the germline V gene. The CDR3 runs 17 residues. V shed 3 bases and J 0 bases; nucleotides not matched to a gene: 7. CDR3 DNA: TGTGCCAGCAGCTTCGGGCAGGGGGCAAGCTCCTACAATGAGCAGTTCTTC. Encoded protein: CASSFGQGASSYNEQFF.

This clone was counted a few times. J is TRBJ2-3 and V is TRBV27; 7 bases align to TRBD1. Germline CDR1 is MNHEY and CDR2 is SMNVEV (reference sequence). V was clipped by 3 bases and J by 2 bases; unmatched bases: 11. This CDR3 spans 17 amino acids. The CDR3 protein is CASSFLTGVGLTDTQYF. The CDR3 bases are TGTGCCAGCAGTTTCCTAACAGGGGTTGGGCTCACAGATACGCAGTATTTT.

This clone was seen ten or more times. The chain employs TRBV7-8 and TRBJ2-7; the D gene could be TRBD1 or TRBD2 (5 bases each). CDR1 is SGHVS and CDR2 is FQNEAQ in the germline V gene. The ends were cut back, 6 bases at V and 2 bases at J, with 11 bases in the middle. CDR3 length: 13 amino acids. DNA of the CDR3: TGTGCCAGCAGTCTGGGGGTGGCCTACGAGCAGTACGTC. This codes for CASSLGVAYEQYV.

This clone was detected only a few times. The chain is built from TRBV5-1 and TRBJ1-4; the D gene is possibly TRBD1 (6 bases). CDR3 length equals 14 residues. Germline V lookup: CDR1 SGHRS, CDR2 YFSETQ. V lost 3 bases to trimming and J lost 8 bases, with 14 bases between them. CDR3: CASSSRGGDEKLFF. CDR3 bases: TGCGCCAGCAGCTCCAGGGGTGGTGACGAAAAACTGTTTTTT. The full variable domain, its missing parts supplied by reference TRBV5-1 and TRBJ1-4, is KAGVTQTPRYLIKTRGQQVTLSCSPISGHRSVSWYQQTPGQGLQFLFEYFSETQRNKGNFPGRFSGRQFSNSRSEMNVSTLELGDSALYLCASSSRGGDEKLFFGSGTQLSVL.

This clone was observed a few times. The rearrangement uses TRBV6-6 and TRBJ1-6, with D hard to call. The germline V gene encodes CDR1 MNHNY and CDR2 SVGAGI (reference sequence). The V gene lost 0 bases and the J gene lost 9 bases, with 15 bases spanning the gap. The CDR3 contains 16 residues. In nucleotides, the CDR3 is TGTGCCAGCAGTTACTCCGCGGAGGCAGACGGTTCACCCCTCCACTTT. This codes for CASSYSAEADGSPLHF.

This sequence joins TRBV7-2 and TRBJ1-1; no firm D call. Germline loops: CDR1 SGHTA, CDR2 FQGNSA. This CDR3 is 16 amino acids long. V lost 1 base and J 5 bases, leaving 17 bases between the germline ends. The CDR3 DNA sequence: TGTGCCAGCAGCTTAGAAATGGTCGAAATTAGAACTGAAGCTTTCTTT. Protein product: CASSLEMVEIRTEAFF.

This clone was detected a few times. The CDR3 protein is CASGRGAGTDTQYF. The CDR3 DNA sequence: TGTGCCAGCGGGAGGGGGGCTGGCACAGATACGCAGTATTTT. V is TRBV6-5 and J is TRBJ2-3; a possible D gene is TRBD2 (7 bases). The CDR3 spans 14 residues. Germline-derived CDR1 and CDR2 are MNHEY and SVGAGI. V lost 8 bases to trimming and J lost 1 base, with 13 bases between them.